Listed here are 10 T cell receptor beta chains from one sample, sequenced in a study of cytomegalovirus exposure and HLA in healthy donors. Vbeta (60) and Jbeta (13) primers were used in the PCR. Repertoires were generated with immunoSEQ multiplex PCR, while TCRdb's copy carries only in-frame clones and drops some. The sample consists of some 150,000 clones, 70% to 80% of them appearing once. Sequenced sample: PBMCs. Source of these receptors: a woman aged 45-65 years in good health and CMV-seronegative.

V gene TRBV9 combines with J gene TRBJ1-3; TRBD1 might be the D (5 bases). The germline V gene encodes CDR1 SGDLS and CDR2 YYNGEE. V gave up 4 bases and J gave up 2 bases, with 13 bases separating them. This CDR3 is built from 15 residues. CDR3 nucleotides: TGTGCCAGCAGCCCTCAGACAGTGACTGGAAACACCATATATTTT. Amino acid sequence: CASSPQTVTGNTIYF.

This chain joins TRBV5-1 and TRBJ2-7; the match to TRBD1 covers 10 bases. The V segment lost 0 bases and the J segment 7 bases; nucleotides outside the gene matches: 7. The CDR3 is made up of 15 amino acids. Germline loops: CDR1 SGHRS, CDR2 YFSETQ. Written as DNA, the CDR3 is TGCGCCAGCAGCTTGGGGGACAGGGGTTTAGGAGAGCAGTACTTC. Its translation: CASSLGDRGLGEQYF.

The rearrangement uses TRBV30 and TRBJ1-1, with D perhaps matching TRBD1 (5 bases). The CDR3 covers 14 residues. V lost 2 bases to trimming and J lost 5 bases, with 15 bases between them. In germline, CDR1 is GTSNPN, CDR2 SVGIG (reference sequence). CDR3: CAWSPRRGMTEAFF. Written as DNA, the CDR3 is TGTGCCTGGAGTCCACGACGGGGGATGACTGAAGCTTTCTTT. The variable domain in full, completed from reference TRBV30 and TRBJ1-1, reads SQTIHQWPATLVQPVGSPLSLECTVEGTSNPNLYWYRQAAGRGLQLLFYSVGIGQISSEVPQNLSASRPQDRQFILSSKKLLLSDSGFYLCAWSPRRGMTEAFFGQGTRLTVV.

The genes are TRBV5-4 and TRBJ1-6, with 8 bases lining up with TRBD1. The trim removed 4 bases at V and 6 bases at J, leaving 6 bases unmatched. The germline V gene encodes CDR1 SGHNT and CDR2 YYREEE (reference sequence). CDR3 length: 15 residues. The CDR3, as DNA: TGTGCCAGCAGCCCACGGACAGGGTCTAATTCACCCCTCCACTTT. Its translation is CASSPRTGSNSPLHF.

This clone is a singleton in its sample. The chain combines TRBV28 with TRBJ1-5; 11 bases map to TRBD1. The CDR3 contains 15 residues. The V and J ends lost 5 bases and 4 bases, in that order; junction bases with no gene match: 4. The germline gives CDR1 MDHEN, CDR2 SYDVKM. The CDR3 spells CASSGDRGANQPQHF. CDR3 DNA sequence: TGTGCCAGCAGTGGGGACAGGGGGGCGAATCAGCCCCAGCATTTT.

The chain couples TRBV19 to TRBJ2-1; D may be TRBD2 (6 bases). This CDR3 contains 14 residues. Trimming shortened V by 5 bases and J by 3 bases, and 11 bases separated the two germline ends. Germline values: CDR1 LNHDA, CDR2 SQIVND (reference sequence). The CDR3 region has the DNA TGTGCCAGTAGTCCGGGGGATATCTACAATGAGCAGTTCTTC. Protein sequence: CASSPGDIYNEQFF.

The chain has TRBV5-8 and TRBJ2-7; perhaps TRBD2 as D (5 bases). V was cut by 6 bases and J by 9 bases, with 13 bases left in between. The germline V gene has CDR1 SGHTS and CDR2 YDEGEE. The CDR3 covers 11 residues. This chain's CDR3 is CASNMGVGQYF. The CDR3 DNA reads TGTGCCAGCAATATGGGAGTTGGGCAGTACTTC.

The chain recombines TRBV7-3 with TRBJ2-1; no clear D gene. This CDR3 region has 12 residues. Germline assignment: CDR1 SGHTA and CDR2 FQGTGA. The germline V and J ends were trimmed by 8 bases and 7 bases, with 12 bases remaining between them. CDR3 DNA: TGTGCCAGCTCCCTAGAGAGGAATGAGCAGTTCTTC. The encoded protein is CASSLERNEQFF.

The CDR3 DNA reads TGTGCCAGCAGTTTACGGGACTCTGGAAACACCATATATTTT. This encodes CASSLRDSGNTIYF. The chain is built from TRBV27 and TRBJ1-3; no firm D call. Between the trimmed V and J ends, which lost 2 bases and 0 bases, there was a span of 5 bases. The germline CDR1 and CDR2 sequences are MNHEY and SMNVEV (reference sequence). This CDR3 spans 14 amino acids.

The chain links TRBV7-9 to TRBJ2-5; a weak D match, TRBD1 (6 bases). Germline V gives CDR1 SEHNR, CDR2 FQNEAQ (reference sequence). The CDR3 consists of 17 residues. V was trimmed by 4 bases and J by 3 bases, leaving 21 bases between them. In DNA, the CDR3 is TGTGCCAGCAGCTCGGGGCGCCGACAGGAGACTAAAGAGACCCAGTACTTC. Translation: CASSSGRRQETKETQYF.